A selection of T cell receptor beta chains follows, all from one sample in a study of cytomegalovirus exposure and HLA in healthy donors. The method was immunoSEQ multiplex PCR; TCRdb's version includes in-frame clones alone and lacks a portion of them. The sample holds under 130,000 clones, around 77% seen once. Material: PBMCs. The source is a man in his fifties in good health and CMV-seropositive. Each CDR3 is given with its conserved first and last residue. Fields, in order: J gene, clone size, CDR3 length, D gene, V gene, CDR3 protein, CDR3 DNA. A D gene is named only where the DNA matches it firmly. Clone size is stated in some rows and not others, as once, few, many or a class when expanded.

>TRBJ2-7|.|14|TRBD2|TRBV7-2
CASLGLAGPYEQYF
TGTGCCAGCTTAGGGCTAGCGGGACCCTACGAGCAGTACTTC
>TRBJ1-1|.|20|TRBD1|TRBV5-4
CASSLAKRGQGAKLNTEAFF
TGTGCCAGCAGCTTGGCCAAAAGGGGACAGGGGGCAAAGTTGAACACTGAAGCTTTCTTT
>TRBJ2-2|.|15|TRBD1|TRBV10-3
CAIRGGTGDTGELFF
TGTGCCATCAGGGGAGGGACAGGGGACACCGGGGAGCTGTTTTTT
>TRBJ2-1|few|14|TRBD2|TRBV6-1
CASSEGPGGYKQFF
TGTGCCAGCAGTGAAGGGCCGGGAGGGTACAAGCAGTTCTTC
>TRBJ2-1|few|18|TRBD2|TRBV28
CASSSGTSGPISYNEQFF
TGTGCCAGCAGTTCCGGGACTAGCGGACCGATTTCCTACAATGAGCAGTTCTTC
>TRBJ1-3|.|16|.|TRBV28
CASSFAPGGSGNTIYF
TGTGCCAGCAGTTTTGCCCCGGGAGGCTCTGGAAACACCATATATTTT
>TRBJ2-1|.|15|TRBD2|TRBV5-1
CASSLPSGSYNEQFF
TGCGCCAGCAGCTTACCTAGCGGGTCCTACAATGAGCAGTTCTTC
>TRBJ2-3|.|17|TRBD2|TRBV6-1
CASSEILAGGGKDTQYF
TGTGCCAGCAGTGAGATACTAGCGGGGGGAGGTAAAGATACGCAGTATTTT
>TRBJ1-1|.|9|.|TRBV7-9
CASSPGAFF
TGTGCCAGCAGCCCCGGGGCTTTCTTT
>TRBJ1-5|.|12|TRBD1|TRBV28
CASTGADQPQHF
TGTGCCTCGACAGGGGCCGATCAGCCCCAGCATTTT
>TRBJ1-1|.|12|.|TRBV19
CASRGMNTEAFF
TGTGCCAGTAGGGGCATGAACACTGAAGCTTTCTTT
>TRBJ2-1|.|14|.|TRBV7-2
CASSFGASIYEQFF
TGTGCCAGCAGCTTCGGAGCGTCGATCTATGAGCAGTTCTTC
>TRBJ2-2|.|15|.|TRBV5-1
CASKAGHPNTGELFF
TGCGCCAGCAAAGCGGGACATCCGAACACCGGGGAGCTGTTTTTT
>TRBJ1-5|.|15|TRBD1|TRBV7-2
CASSRDRGLYQPQHF
TGTGCCAGCAGCCGGGACAGGGGGTTGTATCAGCCCCAGCATTTT
>TRBJ1-3|.|13|.|TRBV30
CAWSRGTGNTIYF
TGTGCCTGGTCCCGCGGAACTGGAAACACCATATATTTT
>TRBJ2-1|.|15|TRBD2|TRBV11-2
CASSKLAGSYNEQFF
TGTGCCAGCAGCAAACTAGCGGGGTCCTACAATGAGCAGTTCTTC
>TRBJ2-1|.|15|TRBD2|TRBV6-5
CASSSRTSGNDEQFF
TGTGCCAGCAGTTCCCGGACTAGCGGGAACGATGAGCAGTTCTTC
>TRBJ2-3|.|16|TRBD2|TRBV11-2
CASGTTRGRATDTQYF
TGTGCCAGCGGAACAACGCGCGGGAGGGCCACAGATACGCAGTATTTT
>TRBJ2-5|few|15|.|TRBV6-6
CASSYSNEGGQTQYF
TGTGCCAGCAGTTACTCTAATGAGGGGGGGCAGACCCAGTACTTC
>TRBJ2-1|.|15|.|TRBV6-5
CASSPTGGIGNEQFF
TGTGCCAGCAGCCCCACCGGGGGAATAGGCAATGAGCAGTTCTTC
>TRBJ2-7|.|17|TRBD2|TRBV7-8
CAGSQGDSGVAGYEQYF
TGTGCCGGCAGCCAAGGAGATAGCGGGGTTGCCGGCTACGAGCAGTACTTC
>TRBJ2-1|.|16|.|TRBV5-1
CASSHGLSSSYNEQFF
TGCGCCAGCAGCCATGGCCTTTCAAGCTCCTACAATGAGCAGTTCTTC
>TRBJ2-1|.|16|.|TRBV6-5
CASSYSERLITGEQFF
TGTGCCAGCAGTTACTCGGAGCGCCTTATTACGGGTGAGCAGTTCTTC
>TRBJ2-1|.|15|TRBD2|TRBV6-4
CASSTVAGGPNEQFF
TGTGCCAGCAGTACCGTAGCGGGAGGGCCGAATGAGCAGTTCTTC
>TRBJ2-7|.|14|.|TRBV28
CASSPPSILFEQYF
TGTGCCAGCAGCCCGCCTTCTATCCTTTTCGAGCAGTACTTC
>TRBJ2-2|few|15|.|TRBV6-1
CASSEVVRDNGELFF
TGTGCCAGCAGTGAAGTCGTCAGGGACAACGGGGAGCTGTTTTTT
>TRBJ2-5|once|11|.|TRBV10-3
CAAGGQETQYF
TGTGCCGCAGGGGGGCAAGAGACCCAGTACTTC
>TRBJ1-5|few|14|.|TRBV5-4
CASSLGGGNQPQHF
TGTGCCAGCAGCTTGGGCGGCGGTAATCAGCCCCAGCATTTT
>TRBJ2-1|.|17|.|TRBV19
CASSIDRGQPPNNEQFF
TGTGCCAGTAGTATAGATCGAGGGCAACCTCCAAACAATGAGCAGTTCTTC
>TRBJ1-5|.|14|.|TRBV7-9
CASSSSRGNQPQHF
TGTGCCAGCAGCTCGTCCAGGGGAAATCAGCCCCAGCATTTT
>TRBJ2-2|.|14|.|TRBV28
CASSFFPTTGELFF
TGTGCCAGCAGTTTTTTTCCTACCACCGGGGAGCTGTTTTTT
>TRBJ1-4|.|16|.|TRBV7-8
CASSSSETTTNEKLFF
TGTGCCAGCAGCTCTTCGGAAACTACAACTAATGAAAAACTGTTTTTT
>TRBJ1-3|.|16|.|TRBV13
CASSPGRPGMGNTIYF
TGTGCCAGCAGCCCAGGACGGCCGGGGATGGGAAACACCATATATTTT
>TRBJ1-2|once|12|.|TRBV21-1
CASCETGEGYTF
TGTGCCAGCTGCGAGACAGGGGAGGGCTACACCTTC
>TRBJ1-5|once|16|.|TRBV5-1
CASSLDGQPGNQPQHF
TGCGCCAGCAGCTTGGACGGACAGCCGGGCAATCAGCCCCAGCATTTT
>TRBJ1-5|.|16|.|TRBV18
CASSPRGGGSNQPQHF
TGTGCCAGCTCACCCCGGGGAGGTGGGAGCAATCAGCCCCAGCATTTT
>TRBJ2-2|.|14|TRBD1|TRBV19
CASADRGWVGELFF
TGTGCCAGTGCGGACAGGGGATGGGTCGGGGAGCTGTTTTTT
>TRBJ1-4|.|14|TRBD1|TRBV19
CAIATGQAPEKLFF
TGTGCCATTGCCACGGGACAGGCCCCGGAAAAACTGTTTTTT
>TRBJ2-1|.|15|.|TRBV2
CASSETPATHNEQFF
TGTGCCAGCAGTGAAACCCCAGCGACCCACAATGAGCAGTTCTTC
>TRBJ2-7|.|16|TRBD2|TRBV6-1
CASSGTSGRASYEQYF
TGTGCCAGCAGTGGCACTAGCGGGAGGGCCTCCTACGAGCAGTACTTC
>TRBJ2-7|.|14|.|TRBV7-8
CASSHRDTTYEQYF
TGTGCCAGCAGCCACCGGGACACAACCTACGAGCAGTACTTC
>TRBJ1-2|.|12|.|TRBV5-6
CASSSTAYGYTF
TGTGCCAGCAGCTCGACAGCTTATGGCTACACCTTC
>TRBJ1-1|.|12|.|TRBV10-3
CAISGMNTEAFF
TGTGCCATCAGTGGTATGAACACTGAAGCTTTCTTT
>TRBJ2-2|once|15|TRBD1|TRBV5-4
CASSFRTGDTGELFF
TGTGCCAGCAGCTTTCGGACAGGGGACACCGGGGAGCTGTTTTTT
>TRBJ1-1|few|13|.|TRBV28
CASSLIRNTEAFF
TGTGCCAGTAGTTTAATTAGGAACACTGAAGCTTTCTTT
>TRBJ2-3|.|14|.|TRBV7-6
CASSTRERKDTQYF
TGTGCCAGCAGCACCCGGGAGAGAAAGGATACGCAGTATTTT
>TRBJ2-7|.|15|TRBD2|TRBV11-2
CASSLSEGGRYEQYF
TGTGCCAGCAGCTTAAGTGAGGGAGGGCGTTACGAGCAGTACTTC
>TRBJ1-2|few|15|TRBD1|TRBV9
CASSPHQGDSYGYTF
TGTGCCAGCAGCCCCCACCAGGGGGACTCTTATGGCTACACCTTC
>TRBJ2-1|.|13|TRBD2|TRBV28
CASSRPSGRPKFF
TGTGCCAGCAGTAGGCCTAGCGGGAGACCTAAGTTCTTC